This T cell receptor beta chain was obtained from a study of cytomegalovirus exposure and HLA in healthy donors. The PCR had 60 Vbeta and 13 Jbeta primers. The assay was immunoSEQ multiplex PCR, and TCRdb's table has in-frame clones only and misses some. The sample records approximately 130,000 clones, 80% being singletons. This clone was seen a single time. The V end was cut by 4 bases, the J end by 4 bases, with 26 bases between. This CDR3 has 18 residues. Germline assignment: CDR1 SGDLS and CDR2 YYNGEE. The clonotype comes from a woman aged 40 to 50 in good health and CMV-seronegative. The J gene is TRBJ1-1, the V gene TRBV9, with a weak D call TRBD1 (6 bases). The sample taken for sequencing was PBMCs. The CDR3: CASSKGGPPGNGATEAFF. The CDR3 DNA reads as TGTGCCAGCAGCAAAGGGGGACCTCCCGGAAACGGGGCCACTGAAGCTTTCTTT.